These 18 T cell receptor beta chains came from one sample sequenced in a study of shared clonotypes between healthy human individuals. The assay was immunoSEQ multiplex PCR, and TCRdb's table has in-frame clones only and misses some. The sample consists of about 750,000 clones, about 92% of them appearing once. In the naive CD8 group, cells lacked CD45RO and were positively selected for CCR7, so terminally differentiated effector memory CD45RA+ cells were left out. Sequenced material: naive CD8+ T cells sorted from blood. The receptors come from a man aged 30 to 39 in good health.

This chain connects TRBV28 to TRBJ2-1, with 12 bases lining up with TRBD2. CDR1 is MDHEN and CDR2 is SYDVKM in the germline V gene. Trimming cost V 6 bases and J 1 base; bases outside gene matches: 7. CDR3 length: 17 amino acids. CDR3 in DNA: TGTGCCAGCAGACGTCGACTAGCGGGAGTTTCCTACAATGAGCAGTTCTTC. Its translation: CASRRRLAGVSYNEQFF.

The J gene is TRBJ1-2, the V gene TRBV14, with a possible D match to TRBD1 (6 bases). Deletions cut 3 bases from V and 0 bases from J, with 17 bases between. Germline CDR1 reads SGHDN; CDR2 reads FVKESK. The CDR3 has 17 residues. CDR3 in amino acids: CASSHGSGRGPNYGYTF. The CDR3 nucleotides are TGTGCCAGCAGCCACGGCTCCGGCAGGGGACCTAACTATGGCTACACCTTC.

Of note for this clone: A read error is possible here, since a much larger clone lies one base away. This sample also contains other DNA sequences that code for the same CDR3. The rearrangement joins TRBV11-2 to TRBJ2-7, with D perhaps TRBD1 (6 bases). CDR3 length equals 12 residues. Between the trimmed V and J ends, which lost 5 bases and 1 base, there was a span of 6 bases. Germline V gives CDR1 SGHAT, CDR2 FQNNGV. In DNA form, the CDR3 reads TGTGCCAGCAGCGGACAGTCCTACGAGCAGTACTTC. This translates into CASSGQSYEQYF.

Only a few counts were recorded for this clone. This chain's CDR3 is CASSSDLSGSNEQFF. The CDR3 coding sequence is TGTGCCAGCAGCTCAGACCTTAGCGGGAGCAATGAGCAGTTCTTC. V usage is TRBV7-7 and J usage is TRBJ2-1; 9 nucleotides align to TRBD2. The CDR3 totals 15 residues. V was pared by 4 bases and J by 6 bases, with 7 bases of the junction left unmatched. Germline CDR1 is SSHAT and CDR2 is FNYEAQ (reference sequence). Filled out from reference TRBV7-7 and TRBJ2-1, the complete variable domain reads GAGVSQSPRYKVTKRGQDVTLRCDPISSHATLYWYQQALGQGPEFLTYFNYEAQPDKSGLPSDRFSAERPEGSISTLTIQRTEQRDSAMYRCASSSDLSGSNEQFFGPGTRLTVL.

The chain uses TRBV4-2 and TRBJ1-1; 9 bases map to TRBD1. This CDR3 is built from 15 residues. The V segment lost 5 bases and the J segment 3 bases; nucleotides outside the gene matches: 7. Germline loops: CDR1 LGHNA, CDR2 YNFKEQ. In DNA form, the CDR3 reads TGTGCCAGCAGCTTGTCGGGACAGGGACACACTGAAGCTTTCTTT. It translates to CASSLSGQGHTEAFF.

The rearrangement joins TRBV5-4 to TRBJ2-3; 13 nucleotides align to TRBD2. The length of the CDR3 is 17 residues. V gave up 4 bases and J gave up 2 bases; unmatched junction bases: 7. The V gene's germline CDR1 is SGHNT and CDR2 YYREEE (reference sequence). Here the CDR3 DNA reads TGTGCCAGCAGCCCGATTGGGACTAGCGGGGACACAGATACGCAGTATTTT. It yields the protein CASSPIGTSGDTDTQYF.

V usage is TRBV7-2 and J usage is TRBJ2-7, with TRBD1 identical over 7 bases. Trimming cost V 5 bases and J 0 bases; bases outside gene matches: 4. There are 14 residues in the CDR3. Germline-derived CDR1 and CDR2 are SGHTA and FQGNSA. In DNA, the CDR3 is TGTGCCAGCAGCCCGCCAGGGGGCTCCTACGAGCAGTACTTC. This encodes CASSPPGGSYEQYF.

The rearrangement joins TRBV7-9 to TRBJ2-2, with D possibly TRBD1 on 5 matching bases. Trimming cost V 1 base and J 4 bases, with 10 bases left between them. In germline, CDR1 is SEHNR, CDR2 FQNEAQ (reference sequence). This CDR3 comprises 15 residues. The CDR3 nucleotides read TGTGCCAGCAGCTTAGGCAGGGCCGGCACCGGGGAGCTGTTTTTT. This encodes CASSLGRAGTGELFF.

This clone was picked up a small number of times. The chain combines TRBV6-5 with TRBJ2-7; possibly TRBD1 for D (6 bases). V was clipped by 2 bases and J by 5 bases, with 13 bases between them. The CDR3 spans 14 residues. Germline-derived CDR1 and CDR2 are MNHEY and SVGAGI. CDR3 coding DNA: TGTGCCAGCAGTTACGTCCCGGGACACCACGAGCAGTACTTC. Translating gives CASSYVPGHHEQYF.

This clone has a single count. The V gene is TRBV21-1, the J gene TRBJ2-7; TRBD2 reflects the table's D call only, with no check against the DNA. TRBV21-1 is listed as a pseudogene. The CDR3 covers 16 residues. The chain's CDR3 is CASSKEVTSGAYEQYF. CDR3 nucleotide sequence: TGTGCCAGCAGCAAAGAAGTAACTAGCGGGGCCTACGAGCAGTACTTC.

The CDR3 nucleotides are TGTGCCAGCAGCCACGGGAGTCTAGCGGGAGCCTTTGCCGGGGAGCTGTTTTTT. As protein: CASSHGSLAGAFAGELFF. The V call is TRBV5-4, the J call TRBJ2-2; 10 bases are a match to TRBD2. Germline-derived CDR1 and CDR2 are SGHNT and YYREEE (reference sequence). The ends lost 4 bases at V and 6 bases at J; junction bases unmatched: 15. The CDR3 is 18 amino acids.

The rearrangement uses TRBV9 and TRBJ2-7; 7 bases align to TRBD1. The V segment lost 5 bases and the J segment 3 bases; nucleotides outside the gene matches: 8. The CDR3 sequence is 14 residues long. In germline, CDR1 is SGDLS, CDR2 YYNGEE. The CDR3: CASRIGDSVYEQYF. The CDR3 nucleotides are TGTGCCAGCAGAATCGGGGACAGTGTCTACGAGCAGTACTTC.

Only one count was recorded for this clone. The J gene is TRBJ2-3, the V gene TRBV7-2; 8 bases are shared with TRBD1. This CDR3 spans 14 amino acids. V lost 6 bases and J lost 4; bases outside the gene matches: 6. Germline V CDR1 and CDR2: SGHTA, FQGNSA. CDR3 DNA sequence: TGTGCCAGCAGTTATAGACAGGGGTCAGATACGCAGTATTTT. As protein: CASSYRQGSDTQYF.

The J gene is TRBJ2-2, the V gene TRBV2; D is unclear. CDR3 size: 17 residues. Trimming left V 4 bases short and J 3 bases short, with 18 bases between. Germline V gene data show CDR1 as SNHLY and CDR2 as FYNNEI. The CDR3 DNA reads TGTGCCAGCAGTGTTTACTCTAGGGATTGGCACACCGGGGAGCTGTTTTTT. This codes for CASSVYSRDWHTGELFF.

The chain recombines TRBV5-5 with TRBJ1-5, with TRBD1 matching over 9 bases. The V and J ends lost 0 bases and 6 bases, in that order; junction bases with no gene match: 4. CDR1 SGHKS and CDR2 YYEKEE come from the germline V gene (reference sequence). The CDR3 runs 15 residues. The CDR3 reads CASSLETGGGQPQHF. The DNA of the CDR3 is TGTGCCAGCAGCTTGGAAACAGGGGGCGGTCAGCCCCAGCATTTT. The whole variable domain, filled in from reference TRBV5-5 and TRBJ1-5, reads DAGVTQSPTHLIKTRGQQVTLRCSPISGHKSVSWYQQVLGQGPQFIFQYYEKEERGRGNFPDRFSARQFPNYSSELNVNALLLGDSALYLCASSLETGGGQPQHFGDGTRLSIL.

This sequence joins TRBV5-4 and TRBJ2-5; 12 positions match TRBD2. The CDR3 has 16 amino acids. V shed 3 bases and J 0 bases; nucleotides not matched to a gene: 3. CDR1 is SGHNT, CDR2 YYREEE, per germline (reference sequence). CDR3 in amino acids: CASSSRTSGNQETQYF. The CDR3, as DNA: TGTGCCAGCAGCTCACGGACTAGCGGGAACCAAGAGACCCAGTACTTC.

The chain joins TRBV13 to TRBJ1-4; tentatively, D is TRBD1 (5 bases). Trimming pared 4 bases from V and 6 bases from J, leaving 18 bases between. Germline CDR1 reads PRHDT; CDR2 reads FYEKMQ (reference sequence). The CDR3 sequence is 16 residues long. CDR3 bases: TGTGCCAGCAGCTCCCGACCCGGGGGTGGGGATGAAAAACTGTTTTTT. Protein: CASSSRPGGGDEKLFF.

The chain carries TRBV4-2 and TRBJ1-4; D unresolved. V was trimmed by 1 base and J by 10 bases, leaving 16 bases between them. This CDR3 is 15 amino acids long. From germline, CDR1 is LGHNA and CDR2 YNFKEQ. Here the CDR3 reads CASSQVEPPKVKLFF. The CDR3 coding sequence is TGTGCCAGCAGCCAAGTGGAACCGCCCAAGGTAAAACTGTTTTTT.